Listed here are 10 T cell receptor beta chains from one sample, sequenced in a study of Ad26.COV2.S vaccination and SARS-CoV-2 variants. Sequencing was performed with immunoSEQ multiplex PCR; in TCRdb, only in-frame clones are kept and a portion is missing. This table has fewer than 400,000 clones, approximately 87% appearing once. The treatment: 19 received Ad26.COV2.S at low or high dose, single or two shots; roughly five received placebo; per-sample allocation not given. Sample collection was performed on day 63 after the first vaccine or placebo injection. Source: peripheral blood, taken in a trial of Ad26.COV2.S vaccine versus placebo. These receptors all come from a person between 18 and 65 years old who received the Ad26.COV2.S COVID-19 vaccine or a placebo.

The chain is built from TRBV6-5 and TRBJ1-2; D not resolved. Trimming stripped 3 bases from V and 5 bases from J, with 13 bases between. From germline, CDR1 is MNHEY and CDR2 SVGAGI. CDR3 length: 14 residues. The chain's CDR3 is CASSYTKGAYGYTF. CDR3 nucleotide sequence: TGTGCCAGCAGTTATACAAAGGGAGCGTATGGCTACACCTTC.

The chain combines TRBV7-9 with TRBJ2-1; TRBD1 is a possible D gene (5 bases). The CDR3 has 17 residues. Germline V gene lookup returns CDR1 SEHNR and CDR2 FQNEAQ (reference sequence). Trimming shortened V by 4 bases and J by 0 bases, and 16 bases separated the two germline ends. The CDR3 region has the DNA TGTGCCAGCAGCTCGCAATGGACATCATACTCCTACAATGAGCAGTTCTTC. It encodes CASSSQWTSYSYNEQFF. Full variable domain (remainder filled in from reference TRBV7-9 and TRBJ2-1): DTGVSQNPRHKITKRGQNVTFRCDPISEHNRLYWYRQTLGQGPEFLTYFQNEAQLEKSRLLSDRFSAERPKGSFSTLEIQRTEQGDSAMYLCASSSQWTSYSYNEQFFGPGTRLTVL.

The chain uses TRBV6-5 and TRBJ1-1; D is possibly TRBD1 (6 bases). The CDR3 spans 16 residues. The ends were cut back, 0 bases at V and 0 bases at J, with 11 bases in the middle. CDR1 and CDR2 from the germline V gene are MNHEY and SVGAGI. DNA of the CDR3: TGTGCCAGCAGTTACTCGAACGGACAGTTGAACACTGAAGCTTTCTTT. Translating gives CASSYSNGQLNTEAFF.

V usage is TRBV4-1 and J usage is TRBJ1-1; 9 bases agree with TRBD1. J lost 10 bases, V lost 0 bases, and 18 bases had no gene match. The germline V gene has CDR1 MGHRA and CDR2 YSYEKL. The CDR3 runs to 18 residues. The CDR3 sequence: CASSQEGQGGVLSLGAFF. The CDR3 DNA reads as TGCGCCAGCAGCCAAGAGGGACAGGGAGGGGTACTGAGCCTCGGAGCTTTCTTT.

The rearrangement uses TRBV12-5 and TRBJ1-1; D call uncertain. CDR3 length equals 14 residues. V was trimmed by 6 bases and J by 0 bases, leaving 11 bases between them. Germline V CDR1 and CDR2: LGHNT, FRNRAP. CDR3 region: CASGSLPVNTEAFF. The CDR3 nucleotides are TGTGCTAGTGGCTCGCTTCCCGTGAACACTGAAGCTTTCTTT.

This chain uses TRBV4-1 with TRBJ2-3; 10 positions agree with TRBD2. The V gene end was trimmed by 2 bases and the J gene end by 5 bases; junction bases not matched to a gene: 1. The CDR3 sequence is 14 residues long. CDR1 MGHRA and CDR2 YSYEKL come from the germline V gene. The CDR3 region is CASSQPSGRDTQYF. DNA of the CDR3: TGCGCCAGCAGCCAACCTAGCGGGAGAGATACGCAGTATTTT.

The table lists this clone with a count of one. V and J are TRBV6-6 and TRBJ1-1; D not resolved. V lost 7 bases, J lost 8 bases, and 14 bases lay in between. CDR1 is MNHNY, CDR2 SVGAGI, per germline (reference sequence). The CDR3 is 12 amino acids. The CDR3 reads CASNKDQGEAFF. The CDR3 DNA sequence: TGTGCCAGCAATAAGGATCAAGGGGAAGCTTTCTTT.

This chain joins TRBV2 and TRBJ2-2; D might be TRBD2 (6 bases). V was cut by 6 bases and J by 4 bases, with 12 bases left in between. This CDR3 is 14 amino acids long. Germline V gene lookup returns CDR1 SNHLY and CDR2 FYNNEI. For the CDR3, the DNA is TGTGCCAGCAGGGGAGGAGAGGTCACCGGGGAGCTGTTTTTT. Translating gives CASRGGEVTGELFF.

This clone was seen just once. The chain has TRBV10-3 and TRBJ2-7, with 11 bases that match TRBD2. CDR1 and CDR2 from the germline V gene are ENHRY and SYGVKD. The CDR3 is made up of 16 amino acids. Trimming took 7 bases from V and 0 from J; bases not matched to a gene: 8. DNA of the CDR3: TGTGCCATCAAACGAAAGGGACTAGCGGACTCCTACGAGCAGTACGTC. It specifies CAIKRKGLADSYEQYV.

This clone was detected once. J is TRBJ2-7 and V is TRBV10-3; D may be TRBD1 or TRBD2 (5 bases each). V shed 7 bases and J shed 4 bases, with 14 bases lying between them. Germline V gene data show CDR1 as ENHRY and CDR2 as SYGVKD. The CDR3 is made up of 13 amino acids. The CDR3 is CAITGGHLYEQYF. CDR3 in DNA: TGTGCCATCACCGGAGGACACCTTTACGAGCAGTACTTC.